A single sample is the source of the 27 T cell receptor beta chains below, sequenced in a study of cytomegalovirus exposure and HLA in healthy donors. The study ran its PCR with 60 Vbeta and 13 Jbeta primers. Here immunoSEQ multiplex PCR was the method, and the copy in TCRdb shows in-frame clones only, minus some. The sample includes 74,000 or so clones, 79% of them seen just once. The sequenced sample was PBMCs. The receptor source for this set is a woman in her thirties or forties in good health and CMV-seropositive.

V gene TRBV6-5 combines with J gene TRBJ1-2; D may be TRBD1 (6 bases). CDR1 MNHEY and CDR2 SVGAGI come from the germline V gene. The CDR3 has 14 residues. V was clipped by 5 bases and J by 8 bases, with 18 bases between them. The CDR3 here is CASSQQVQGEGYTF. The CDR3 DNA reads TGTGCCAGCAGTCAACAAGTACAGGGAGAAGGCTACACCTTC.

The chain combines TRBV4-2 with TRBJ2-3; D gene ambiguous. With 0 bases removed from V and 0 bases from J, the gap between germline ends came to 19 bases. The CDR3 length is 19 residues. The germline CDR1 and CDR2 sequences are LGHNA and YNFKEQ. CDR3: CASSQDPSRGSRSTDTQYF. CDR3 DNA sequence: TGTGCCAGCAGCCAAGACCCCTCCAGAGGATCACGGAGCACAGATACGCAGTATTTT.

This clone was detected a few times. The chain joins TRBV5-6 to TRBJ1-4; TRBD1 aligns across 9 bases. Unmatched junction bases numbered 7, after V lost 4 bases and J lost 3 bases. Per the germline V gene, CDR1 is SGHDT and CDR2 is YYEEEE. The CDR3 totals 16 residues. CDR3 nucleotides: TGTGCCAGCAGCCAGGGACAGGGAGACCCTAATGAAAAACTGTTTTTT. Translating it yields CASSQGQGDPNEKLFF. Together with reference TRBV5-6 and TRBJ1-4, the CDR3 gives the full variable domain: DAGVTQSPTHLIKTRGQQVTLRCSPKSGHDTVSWYQQALGQGPQFIFQYYEEEERQRGNFPDRFSGHQFPNYSSELNVNALLLGDSALYLCASSQGQGDPNEKLFFGSGTQLSVL.

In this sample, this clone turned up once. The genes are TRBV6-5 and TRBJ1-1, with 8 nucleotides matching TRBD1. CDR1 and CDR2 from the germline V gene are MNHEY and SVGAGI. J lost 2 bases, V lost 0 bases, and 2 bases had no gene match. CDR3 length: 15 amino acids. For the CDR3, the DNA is TGTGCCAGCAGTTACTCGGCAGGGGGCAACACTGAAGCTTTCTTT. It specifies CASSYSAGGNTEAFF.

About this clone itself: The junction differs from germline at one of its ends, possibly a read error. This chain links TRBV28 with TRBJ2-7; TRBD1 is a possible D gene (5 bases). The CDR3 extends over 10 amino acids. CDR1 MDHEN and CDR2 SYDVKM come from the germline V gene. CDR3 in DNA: TGTGCCAGCAGTTTAAAGTCAGGGTGCTTC. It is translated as CASSLKSGCF. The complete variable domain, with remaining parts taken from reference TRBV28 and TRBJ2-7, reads DVKVTQSSRYLVKRTGEKVFLECVQDMDHENMFWYRQDPGLGLRLIYFSYDVKMKEKGDIPEGYSVSREKKERFSLILESASTNQTSMYLCASSLKSGCFGPGTRLTVT.

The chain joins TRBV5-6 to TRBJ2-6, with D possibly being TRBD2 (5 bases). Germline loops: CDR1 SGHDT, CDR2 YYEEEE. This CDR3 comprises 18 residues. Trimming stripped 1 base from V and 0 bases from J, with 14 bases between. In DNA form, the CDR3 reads TGTGCCAGCAGCTTGACGGGAAAGTACAGCTCTGGGGCCAACGTCCTGACTTTC. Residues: CASSLTGKYSSGANVLTF.

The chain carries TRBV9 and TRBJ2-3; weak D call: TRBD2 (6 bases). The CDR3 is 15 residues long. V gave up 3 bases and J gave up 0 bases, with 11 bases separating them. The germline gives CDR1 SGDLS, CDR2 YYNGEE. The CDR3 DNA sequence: TGTGCCAGCAGCGCCCCAGGGACTAGCACAGATACGCAGTATTTT. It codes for CASSAPGTSTDTQYF.

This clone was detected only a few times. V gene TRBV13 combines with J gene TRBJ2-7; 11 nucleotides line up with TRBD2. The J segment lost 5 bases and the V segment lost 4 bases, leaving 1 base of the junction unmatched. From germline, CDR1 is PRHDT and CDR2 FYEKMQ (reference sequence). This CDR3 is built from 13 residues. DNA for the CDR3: TGTGCCAGCAGCTCGGGACTAGCGGACGAGCAGTACTTC. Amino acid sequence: CASSSGLADEQYF.

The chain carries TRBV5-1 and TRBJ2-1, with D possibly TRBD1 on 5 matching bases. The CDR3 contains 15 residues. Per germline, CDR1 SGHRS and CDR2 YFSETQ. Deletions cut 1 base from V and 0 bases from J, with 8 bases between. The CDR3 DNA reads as TGCGCCAGCAGCTTGCGACAGAGCTCCTACAATGAGCAGTTCTTC. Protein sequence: CASSLRQSSYNEQFF.

CDR3 in DNA: TGCGCCAGCAGCTCGGGACTAGCGGGGGGGATGCCTAGCACAGATACGCAGTATTTT. This sequence encodes CASSSGLAGGMPSTDTQYF. The chain couples TRBV5-1 to TRBJ2-3; TRBD2 matches 16 bases. This CDR3 is built from 19 residues. Germline CDR1 is SGHRS and CDR2 is YFSETQ. V gave up 3 bases and J gave up 0 bases; unmatched junction bases: 7.

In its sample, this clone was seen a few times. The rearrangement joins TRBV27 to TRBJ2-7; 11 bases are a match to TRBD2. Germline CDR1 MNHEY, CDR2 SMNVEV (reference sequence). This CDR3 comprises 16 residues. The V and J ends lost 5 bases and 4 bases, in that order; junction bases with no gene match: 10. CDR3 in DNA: TGTGCCAGCAGTCCGCACACTAGCGGGAGCACGTACGAGCAGTACTTC. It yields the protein CASSPHTSGSTYEQYF.

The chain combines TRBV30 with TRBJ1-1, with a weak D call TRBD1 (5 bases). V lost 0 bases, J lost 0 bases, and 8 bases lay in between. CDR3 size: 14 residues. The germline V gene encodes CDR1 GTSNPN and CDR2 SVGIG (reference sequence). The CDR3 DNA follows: TGTGCCTGGAGTGTGGACAACCTGAACACTGAAGCTTTCTTT. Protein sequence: CAWSVDNLNTEAFF.

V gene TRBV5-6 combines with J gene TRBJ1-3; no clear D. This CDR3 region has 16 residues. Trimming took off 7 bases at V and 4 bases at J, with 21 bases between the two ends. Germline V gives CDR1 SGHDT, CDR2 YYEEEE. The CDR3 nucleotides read TGTGCCAGCGAATTGGAGGGCTCTCCGGGCGGAAACACCATATATTTT. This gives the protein CASELEGSPGGNTIYF.

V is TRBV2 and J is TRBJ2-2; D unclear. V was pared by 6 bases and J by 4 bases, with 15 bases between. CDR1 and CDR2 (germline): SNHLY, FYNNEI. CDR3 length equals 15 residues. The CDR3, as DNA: TGTGCCAGCAGGACTTCTGGAACGGGCACCGGGGAGCTGTTTTTT. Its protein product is CASRTSGTGTGELFF.

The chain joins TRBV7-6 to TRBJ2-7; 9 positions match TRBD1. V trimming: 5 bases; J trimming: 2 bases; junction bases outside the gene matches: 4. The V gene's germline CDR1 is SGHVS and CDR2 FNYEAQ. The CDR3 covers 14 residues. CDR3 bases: TGTGCCAGCAGCGGGGGACAGGGACCCTACGAGCAGTACTTC. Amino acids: CASSGGQGPYEQYF.

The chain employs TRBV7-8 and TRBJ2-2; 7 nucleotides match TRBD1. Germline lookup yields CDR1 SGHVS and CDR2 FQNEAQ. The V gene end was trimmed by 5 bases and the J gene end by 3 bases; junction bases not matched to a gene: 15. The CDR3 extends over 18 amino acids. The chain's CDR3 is CASSHTPPHRGHTGELFF. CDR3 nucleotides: TGTGCCAGCAGCCACACCCCTCCCCACAGGGGACACACCGGGGAGCTGTTTTTT.

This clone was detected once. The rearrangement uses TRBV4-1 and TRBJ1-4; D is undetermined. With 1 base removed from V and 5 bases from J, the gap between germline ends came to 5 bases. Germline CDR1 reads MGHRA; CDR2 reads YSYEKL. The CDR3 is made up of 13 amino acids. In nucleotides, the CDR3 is TGCGCCAGCAGCCAAGCTGTAAATGAAAAACTGTTTTTT. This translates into CASSQAVNEKLFF.

The chain's CDR3 is CSARDIETQYF. The CDR3 DNA reads as TGCAGTGCTAGAGATATCGAGACCCAGTACTTC. The chain recombines TRBV20-1 with TRBJ2-5; D remains ambiguous. Germline assignment: CDR1 DFQATT and CDR2 SNEGSKA (reference sequence). This CDR3 comprises 11 residues. V lost 0 bases and J 5 bases, leaving 4 bases between the germline ends.

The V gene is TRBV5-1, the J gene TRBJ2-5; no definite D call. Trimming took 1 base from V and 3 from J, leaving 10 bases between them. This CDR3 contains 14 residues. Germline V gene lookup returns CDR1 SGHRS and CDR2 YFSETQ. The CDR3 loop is CASSLRVGKETQYF. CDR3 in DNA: TGCGCCAGCAGCTTGCGAGTGGGCAAAGAGACCCAGTACTTC.

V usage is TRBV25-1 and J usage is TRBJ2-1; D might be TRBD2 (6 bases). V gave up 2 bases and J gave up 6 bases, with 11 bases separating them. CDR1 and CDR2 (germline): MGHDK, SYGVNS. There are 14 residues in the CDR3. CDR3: CASSEAGGTNEQFF. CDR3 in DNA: TGTGCCAGCAGTGAAGCCGGAGGGACCAATGAGCAGTTCTTC.

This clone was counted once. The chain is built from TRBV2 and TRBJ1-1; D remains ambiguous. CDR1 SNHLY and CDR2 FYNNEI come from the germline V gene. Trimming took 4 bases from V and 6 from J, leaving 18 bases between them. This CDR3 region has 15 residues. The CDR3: CASSVLGVGGAEAFF. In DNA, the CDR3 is TGTGCCAGCAGTGTCTTGGGTGTAGGAGGCGCTGAAGCTTTCTTT.

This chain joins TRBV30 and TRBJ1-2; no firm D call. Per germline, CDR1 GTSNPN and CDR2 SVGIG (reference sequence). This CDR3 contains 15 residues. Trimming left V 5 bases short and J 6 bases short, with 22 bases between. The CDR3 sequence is CAWETRPPASNGYTF. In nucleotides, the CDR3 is TGTGCCTGGGAGACTCGGCCTCCAGCCTCCAATGGCTACACCTTC.

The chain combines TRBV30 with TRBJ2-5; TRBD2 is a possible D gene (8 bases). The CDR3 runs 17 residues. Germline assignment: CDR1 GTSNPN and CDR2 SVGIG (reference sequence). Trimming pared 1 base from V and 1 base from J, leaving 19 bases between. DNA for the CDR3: TGTGCCTGGAGTGAGTCCGGGAGGGGGCGTCTCCAAGAGACCCAGTACTTC. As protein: CAWSESGRGRLQETQYF.

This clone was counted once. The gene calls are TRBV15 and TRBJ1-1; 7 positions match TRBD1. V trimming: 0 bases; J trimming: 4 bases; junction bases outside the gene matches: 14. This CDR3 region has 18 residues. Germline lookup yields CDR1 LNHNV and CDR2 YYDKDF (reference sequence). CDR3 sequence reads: CATSRDPTGYDSGTEAFF. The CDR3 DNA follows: TGTGCCACCAGCAGAGATCCGACAGGGTACGATTCGGGCACTGAAGCTTTCTTT.

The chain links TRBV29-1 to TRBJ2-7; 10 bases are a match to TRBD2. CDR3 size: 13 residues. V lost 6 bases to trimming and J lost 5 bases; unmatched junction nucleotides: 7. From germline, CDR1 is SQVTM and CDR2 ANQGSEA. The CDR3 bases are TGCAGCGTCAGGACTAGCGGTAGCAACGAGCAGTACTTC. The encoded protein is CSVRTSGSNEQYF.

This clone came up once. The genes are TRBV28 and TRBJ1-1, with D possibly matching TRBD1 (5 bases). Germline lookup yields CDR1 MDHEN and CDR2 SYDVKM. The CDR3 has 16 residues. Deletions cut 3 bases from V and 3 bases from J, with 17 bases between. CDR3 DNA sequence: TGTGCCAGCAGTTTGGGGACTACAATGGGGGACACTGAAGCTTTCTTT. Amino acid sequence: CASSLGTTMGDTEAFF. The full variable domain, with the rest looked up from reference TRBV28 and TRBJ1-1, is DVKVTQSSRYLVKRTGEKVFLECVQDMDHENMFWYRQDPGLGLRLIYFSYDVKMKEKGDIPEGYSVSREKKERFSLILESASTNQTSMYLCASSLGTTMGDTEAFFGQGTRLTVV.

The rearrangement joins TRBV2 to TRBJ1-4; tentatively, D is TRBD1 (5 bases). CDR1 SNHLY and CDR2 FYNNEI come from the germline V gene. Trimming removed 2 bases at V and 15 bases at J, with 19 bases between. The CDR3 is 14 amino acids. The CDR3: CASSERRMKQAVFF. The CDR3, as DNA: TGTGCCAGCAGTGAAAGGCGAATGAAACAGGCGGTGTTTTTT. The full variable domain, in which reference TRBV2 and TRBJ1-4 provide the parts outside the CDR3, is EPEVTQTPSHQVTQMGQEVILRCVPISNHLYFYWYRQILGQKVEFLVSFYNNEISEKSEIFDDQFSVERPDGSNFTLKIRSTKLEDSAMYFCASSERRMKQAVFFGSGTQLSVL.